Here is one T cell receptor (beta chain) with its context. Its cognate antigen is unknown. The PCR had 60 Vbeta and 13 Jbeta primers. Sequencing was performed with immunoSEQ multiplex PCR; in TCRdb, only in-frame clones are kept and a portion is missing. This sample lists some 120,000 clones; its ten largest clones have more than 3%. This sample stems from a study of cytomegalovirus exposure and HLA in healthy donors. The CDR3 consists of 14 residues. Germline-derived CDR1 and CDR2 are SEHNR and FQNEAQ (reference sequence). With 1 base removed from V and 4 bases from J, the gap between germline ends came to 10 bases. Study-wide findings and caveats: Being productive about 90% or about 30% of the time was typical of most TCR beta V segments in an earlier analysis.

The J gene is TRBJ1-2, the V gene TRBV7-9; D might be TRBD1 (5 bases). The TCR originated in a man between 25 and 39 years old in good health and CMV-seronegative. Sequenced material: PBMCs. The CDR3 DNA reads as TGTGCCAGCAGCTTAGGCAGGGAATCCTATGGCTACACCTTC. It specifies CASSLGRESYGYTF.